This T cell receptor (beta chain) originates from a study of T cell repertoires in cytomegalovirus infection. MiXCR was run by TCRdb on the reads, yielding one entry per CDR3 protein. The data hold roughly 920,000 distinct CDR3 sequences, with roughly 31% observed a single time. A few counts support this clonotype. Its target is unknown. Looked up from germline, CDR1 is SEHNR and CDR2 is FQNEAQ (reference sequence). The CDR3 runs 19 residues. Trimming cost V 4 bases and J 5 bases, with 27 bases left between them. Study-level findings and limits: It was HLA-C-restricted CMV-specific TCR beta clonotypes that dominated the response ex vivo.

The rearrangement uses TRBV7-9 and TRBJ2-1; D might be TRBD1 or TRBD2, each matching 5 bases. This sequence was found in a human donor in good health (CMV status not recorded). Some clones in this sample may be carry-over from other donors' samples. The material sequenced was cultured CD8+ T cells from PBMCs, taken from culture after CMV antigen stimulation. The DNA of the CDR3 is TGTGCCAGCAGCTCATTTGAAGGGACCCCGGTGGGGAAACACAATGAGCAGTTCTTC. Translating it yields CASSSFEGTPVGKHNEQFF.